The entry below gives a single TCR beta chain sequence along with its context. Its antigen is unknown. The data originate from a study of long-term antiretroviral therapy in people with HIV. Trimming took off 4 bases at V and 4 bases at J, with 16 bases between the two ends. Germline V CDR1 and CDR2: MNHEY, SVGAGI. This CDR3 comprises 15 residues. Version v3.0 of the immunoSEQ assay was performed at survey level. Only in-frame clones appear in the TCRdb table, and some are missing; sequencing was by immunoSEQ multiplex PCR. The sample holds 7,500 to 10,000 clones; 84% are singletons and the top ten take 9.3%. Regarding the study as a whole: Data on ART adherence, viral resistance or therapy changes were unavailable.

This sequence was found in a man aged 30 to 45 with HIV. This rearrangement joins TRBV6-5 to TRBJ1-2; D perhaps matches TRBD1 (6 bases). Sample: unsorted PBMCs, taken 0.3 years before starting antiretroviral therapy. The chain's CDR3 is CASSSHSGGSYGYTF. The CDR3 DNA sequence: TGTGCCAGCAGTTCCCACTCGGGGGGCAGCTATGGCTACACCTTC.